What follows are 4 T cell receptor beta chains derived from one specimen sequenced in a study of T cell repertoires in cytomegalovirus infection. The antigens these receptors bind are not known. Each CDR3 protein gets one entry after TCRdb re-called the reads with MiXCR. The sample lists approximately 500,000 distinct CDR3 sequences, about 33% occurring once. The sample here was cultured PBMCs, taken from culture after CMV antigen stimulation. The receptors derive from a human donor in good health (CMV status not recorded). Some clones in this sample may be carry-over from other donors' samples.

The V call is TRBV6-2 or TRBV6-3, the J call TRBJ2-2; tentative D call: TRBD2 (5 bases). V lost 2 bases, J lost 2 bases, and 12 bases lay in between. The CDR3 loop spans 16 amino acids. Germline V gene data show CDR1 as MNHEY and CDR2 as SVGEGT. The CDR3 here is CASSYLTRANTGELFF. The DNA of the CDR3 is TGTGCCAGCAGTTACCTTACTAGAGCCAACACCGGGGAGCTGTTTTTT.

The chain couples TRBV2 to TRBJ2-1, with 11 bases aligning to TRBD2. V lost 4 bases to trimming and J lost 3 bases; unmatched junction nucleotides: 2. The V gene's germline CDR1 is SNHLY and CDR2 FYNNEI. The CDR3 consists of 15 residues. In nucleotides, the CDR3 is TGTGCCAGCAGTGCGACTAGCGGGGACTACAATGAGCAGTTCTTC. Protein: CASSATSGDYNEQFF.

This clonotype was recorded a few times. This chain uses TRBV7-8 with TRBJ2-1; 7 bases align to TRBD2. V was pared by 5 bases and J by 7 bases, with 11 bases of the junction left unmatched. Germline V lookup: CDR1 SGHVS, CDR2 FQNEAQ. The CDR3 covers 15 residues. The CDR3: CASSLLGGSLNEQFF. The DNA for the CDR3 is TGTGCCAGCAGCCTCTTGGGCGGGAGTTTGAATGAGCAGTTCTTC.

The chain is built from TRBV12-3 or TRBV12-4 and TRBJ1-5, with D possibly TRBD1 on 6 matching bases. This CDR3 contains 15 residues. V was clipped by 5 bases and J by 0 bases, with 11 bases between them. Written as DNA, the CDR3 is TGTGCCAGCAGTACCACAGGGTTTAGCAATCAGCCCCAGCATTTT. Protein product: CASSTTGFSNQPQHF.